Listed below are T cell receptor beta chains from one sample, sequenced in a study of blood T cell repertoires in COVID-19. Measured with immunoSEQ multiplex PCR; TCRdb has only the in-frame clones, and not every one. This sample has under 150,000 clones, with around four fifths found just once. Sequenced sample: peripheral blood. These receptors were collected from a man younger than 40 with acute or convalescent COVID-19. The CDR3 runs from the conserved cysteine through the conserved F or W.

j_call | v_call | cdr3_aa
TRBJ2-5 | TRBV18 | CASSPRSPQETQYF
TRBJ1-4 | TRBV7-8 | CASSPSTSRYEKLFF
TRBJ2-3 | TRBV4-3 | CASSQDLLAGGLDTQYF
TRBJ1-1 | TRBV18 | CASSPIGQTMNTEAFF
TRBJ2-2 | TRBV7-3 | CASSVSGGQTGELFF
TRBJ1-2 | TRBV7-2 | CASSLVAGSNYGYTF
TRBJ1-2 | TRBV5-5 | CASSEQVQGGYGYTF
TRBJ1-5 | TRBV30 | CAWSSRDRGNQPQHF
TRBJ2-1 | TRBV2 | CASGDLAGSDEQFF
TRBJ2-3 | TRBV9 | CASSVFAGATDTQYF
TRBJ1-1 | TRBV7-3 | CASSPGGLYEAFF
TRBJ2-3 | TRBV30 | CAWSVGTSADTQYF
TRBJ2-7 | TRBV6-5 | CADPDSSLLAYEQYF
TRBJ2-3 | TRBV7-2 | CASSLRRGGADTQYF
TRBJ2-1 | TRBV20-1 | CSASGTSSDWGSYNEQFF
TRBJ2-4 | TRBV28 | CASSFHRGNIQYF